These 11 T cell receptor beta chains were sequenced from one sample in a study of T cells in Graves' hyperthyroidism and ophthalmopathy. Amplified TCR beta CDR3 regions came from RNA transcripts. The TCR CDR3 first-round RT-PCR relied on the HTBI primer set. A single record per CDR3 protein comes from TCRdb applying MiXCR to the multiplex PCR reads. Among 250,000 to 300,000 distinct CDR3 sequences listed, roughly 18% were seen once. Sequencing was done on a sample of blood. The receptors come from a man aged 45-60 years with Graves' ophthalmopathy.

The gene calls are TRBV15 and TRBJ1-5; perhaps TRBD1 as D (5 bases). Germline-derived CDR1 and CDR2 are LNHNV and YYDKDF (reference sequence). Trimming took 0 bases from V and 2 from J, leaving 11 bases between them. The CDR3 covers 16 residues. The CDR3 nucleotides read TGTGCCACCAGCAGAGATGAGGGAGGGGGCAATCAGCCCCAGCATTTT. It translates to CATSRDEGGGNQPQHF.

J is TRBJ2-3 and V is TRBV18; TRBD2 might be the D (5 bases). Trimming pared 2 bases from V and 10 bases from J, leaving 10 bases between. The CDR3 spans 12 residues. Germline lookup yields CDR1 KGHSH and CDR2 LQKENI. The CDR3 protein is CASSPVGEAQYF. DNA of the CDR3: TGTGCCAGCTCACCAGTGGGAGAAGCGCAGTATTTT.

This clonotype was seen repeatedly, ten times or more. CDR3 loop: CAWSETLSPGTQYF. In nucleotides, the CDR3 is TGTGCCTGGAGTGAGACCCTATCTCCAGGTACGCAGTATTTT. The V and J genes are TRBV30 and TRBJ2-3; D not resolved. V gave up 1 base and J gave up 8 bases, with 16 bases separating them. Germline loops: CDR1 GTSNPN, CDR2 SVGIG (reference sequence). This CDR3 is built from 14 residues.

The CDR3: CAWIRVSGANVLTF. In DNA form, the CDR3 reads TGTGCCTGGATTAGGGTCTCTGGGGCCAACGTCCTGACTTTC. The chain recombines TRBV30 with TRBJ2-6; D remains unclear. V lost 4 bases to trimming and J lost 0 bases, with 7 bases between them. The CDR3 contains 14 residues. The germline V gene has CDR1 GTSNPN and CDR2 SVGIG (reference sequence).

This clonotype was seen a few times. The chain recombines TRBV19 with TRBJ2-6; TRBD1 agrees at 7 bases. This CDR3 is built from 16 residues. Germline V gene lookup returns CDR1 LNHDA and CDR2 SQIVND (reference sequence). Trimming at V came to 5 bases and at J to 2 bases, leaving 6 bases not matched to a gene. The CDR3 DNA reads as TGTGCCAGTAGTCCACAGGGGAGAGCTGGGGCCAACGTCCTGACTTTC. As protein: CASSPQGRAGANVLTF.

The chain couples TRBV28 to TRBJ1-2; 8 nucleotides line up with TRBD1. Trimming removed 1 base from V and 5 bases from J; junction bases left unmatched: 6. The CDR3 extends over 15 amino acids. Per the germline V gene, CDR1 is MDHEN and CDR2 is SYDVKM. The CDR3 is CASSLLQTGAYGYTF. The CDR3 DNA follows: TGTGCCAGCAGTTTATTGCAGACAGGGGCTTATGGCTACACCTTC.

The sample holds many counts of this clonotype. The chain links TRBV18 to TRBJ2-7, with 9 bases fitting TRBD1. The V gene's germline CDR1 is KGHSH and CDR2 LQKENI. V was clipped by 2 bases and J by 4 bases; unmatched bases: 6. CDR3 length equals 15 residues. CDR3 nucleotide sequence: TGTGCCAGCTCACCAGTCACAGGGGGCCTTTACGAGCAGTACTTC. Translated, it gives CASSPVTGGLYEQYF. The full variable domain, its missing parts supplied by reference TRBV18 and TRBJ2-7, is NAGVMQNPRHLVRRRGQEARLRCSPMKGHSHVYWYRQLPEEGLKFMVYLQKENIIDESGMPKERFSAEFPKEGPSILRIQQVVRGDSAAYFCASSPVTGGLYEQYFGPGTRLTVT.

This clonotype occurred a few times. The J gene is TRBJ2-5, the V gene TRBV6-1; 8 bases match TRBD1. In germline, CDR1 is MNHNS, CDR2 SASEGT. This CDR3 contains 16 residues. V was clipped by 0 bases and J by 5 bases; unmatched bases: 8. The CDR3 loop reads CASSEALVTGAETQYF. CDR3 in DNA: TGTGCCAGCAGTGAAGCGCTTGTGACAGGGGCTGAGACCCAGTACTTC.

There are many counts of this clonotype. Here the CDR3 DNA reads TGTGCCAGCAGCCCCACCGTGTCGGCCTACAATGAGCAGTTCTTC. Residues: CASSPTVSAYNEQFF. The chain uses TRBV7-9 and TRBJ2-1; D unclear. The CDR3 extends over 15 amino acids. V was clipped by 5 bases and J by 2 bases, with 13 bases between them. Looked up from germline, CDR1 is SEHNR and CDR2 is FQNEAQ (reference sequence).

This clonotype turned up a few times. The V and J genes are TRBV9 and TRBJ2-7, with D tentatively TRBD2 (6 bases). V gave up 2 bases and J gave up 5 bases, with 14 bases separating them. Germline V gene data show CDR1 as SGDLS and CDR2 as YYNGEE. The CDR3 length is 14 residues. CDR3 nucleotides: TGTGCCAGCAGCGTGTGGAGCGGGTTCAACGAGCAGTACTTC. Protein sequence: CASSVWSGFNEQYF.

This clonotype was counted between two and nine times. V usage is TRBV5-5 and J usage is TRBJ1-1, with D possibly matching TRBD1 (5 bases). In germline, CDR1 is SGHKS, CDR2 YYEKEE (reference sequence). The CDR3 spans 13 residues. Trimming removed 0 bases at V and 5 bases at J, with 8 bases between. Here the CDR3 DNA reads TGTGCCAGCAGCTTGGACAGGCGGACTGAAGCTTTCTTT. Its protein product is CASSLDRRTEAFF.